Presented here are 31 T cell receptor beta chains from one specimen sequenced in a study of blood T cells in healthy people across ages. Next came a second PCR, run for about 7 to 12 cycles, which used a sample-barcoded 5' primer along with a J-beta primer mix. TCRdb re-called the 5' RACE reads with MiXCR, one entry per CDR3 protein. Of about 780,000 distinct CDR3 sequences in the sample, more than 35% are singletons; the top ten hold 18%. Sequencing was done on a sample of blood. These receptors were obtained from an elderly man in good health.

The chain joins TRBV27 to TRBJ2-7, with D uncertain. V was clipped by 0 bases and J by 3 bases, with 15 bases between them. This CDR3 is 16 amino acids long. Germline V gene sequence: CDR1 MNHEY, CDR2 SMNVEV (reference sequence). CDR3 in DNA: TGTGCCAGCAGTTTATCTAAGGGCTTCACCCTCTACGAGCAGTACTTC. Amino acid sequence: CASSLSKGFTLYEQYF.

This chain uses TRBV29-1 with TRBJ2-5, with D possibly being TRBD1 or TRBD2 (5 bases each). Looked up from germline, CDR1 is SQVTM and CDR2 is ANQGSEA. This CDR3 has 14 amino acids. Between the trimmed V and J ends, which lost 3 bases and 4 bases, there was a span of 15 bases. CDR3 nucleotide sequence: TGCAGCGTTGAGGGAGTTGGCAGGGCAGAGACCCAGTACTTC. It translates to CSVEGVGRAETQYF.

This clonotype was observed a few times. The V call is TRBV25-1, the J call TRBJ2-3; 9 bases are shared with TRBD2. CDR1 and CDR2 from the germline V gene are MGHDK and SYGVNS. The length of the CDR3 is 16 residues. J was trimmed by 7 bases and V by 4 bases; bases with no gene match: 12. This chain's CDR3 is CASSGPREGRWYTQYF. Written as DNA, the CDR3 is TGTGCCAGCAGTGGTCCGCGGGAGGGTCGCTGGTATACGCAGTATTTT.

CDR3 protein: CASGPEIQPQHF. CDR3 nucleotides: TGTGCCAGCGGTCCAGAAATCCAGCCCCAGCATTTT. The chain recombines TRBV27 with TRBJ1-5; no reliable D call. Deletions cut 8 bases from V and 7 bases from J, with 12 bases between. From germline, CDR1 is MNHEY and CDR2 SMNVEV (reference sequence). The CDR3 is made up of 12 amino acids.

Regarding this clonotype: A much larger clonotype is one base distant, so this may be a read error. This chain joins TRBV5-6 and TRBJ2-1, with 10 bases aligning to TRBD1. Germline lookup yields CDR1 SGHDT and CDR2 YYEEEE. This CDR3 region has 15 residues. The CDR3 region is CTSSLPSTGQGGQFF. The DNA of the CDR3 is TGTACCAGCAGCTTACCCTCTACTGGACAGGGGGGTCAGTTCTTC.

The V and J genes are TRBV20-1 and TRBJ2-3; 9 nucleotides match TRBD2. Germline CDR1 reads DFQATT; CDR2 reads SNEGSKA (reference sequence). The CDR3 loop spans 18 amino acids. The trim removed 5 bases at V and 0 bases at J, leaving 15 bases unmatched. The chain's CDR3 is CSAGGGVAGMFSTDTQYF. The CDR3 nucleotides read TGCAGTGCTGGCGGGGGGGTAGCGGGAATGTTCAGCACAGATACGCAGTATTTT.

J is TRBJ2-3 and V is TRBV11-2; no reliable D call. V lost 5 bases and J 7 bases, leaving 7 bases between the germline ends. Germline CDR1 is SGHAT and CDR2 is FQNNGV. This CDR3 has 11 residues. CDR3 amino acids: CASSTQNTQYF. As DNA, the CDR3 is TGTGCCAGCAGCACCCAAAATACGCAGTATTTT.

This clonotype came up once. This may be a read error, as it is one base from a much larger clone. The V and J genes are TRBV4-3 and TRBJ1-2; the D gene is possibly TRBD1 (5 bases). In germline, CDR1 is LGHNA, CDR2 YSLEER. The CDR3 length is 15 residues. Trimming pared 8 bases from V and 4 bases from J, leaving 20 bases between. The CDR3 spells CASVQSSGGIYGYTF. The CDR3, as DNA: TGCGCCAGCGTTCAGTCGTCCGGGGGAATCTATGGCTACACCTTC.

The chain couples TRBV29-1 to TRBJ2-7; D may correspond to TRBD1 or TRBD2 (5 bases each). CDR1 and CDR2 (germline): SQVTM, ANQGSEA. Trimming stripped 4 bases from V and 0 bases from J, with 16 bases between. The CDR3 sequence is 15 residues long. The CDR3 loop is CSVVGAWGSSYEQYF. The CDR3 DNA follows: TGCAGCGTTGTGGGTGCATGGGGGAGCTCCTACGAGCAGTACTTC.

The sample holds a few counts of this clonotype. CDR3 nucleotide sequence: TGTGCCAGCATAGGCACAGGAATTAGAAGCAATCAGCCCCAGCATTTT. It is translated as CASIGTGIRSNQPQHF. The V gene is TRBV6-4, the J gene TRBJ1-5; D might be TRBD1 (5 bases). Trimming took 7 bases from V and 1 from J, leaving 17 bases between them. Germline V gene sequence: CDR1 MRHNA, CDR2 SNTAGT. This CDR3 has 16 amino acids.

The chain uses TRBV29-1 and TRBJ2-7; D remains ambiguous. The CDR3 sequence is 13 residues long. With 7 bases removed from V and 0 bases from J, the gap between germline ends came to 13 bases. The germline V gene encodes CDR1 SQVTM and CDR2 ANQGSEA. CDR3 loop: CSAKVLDSYEQYF. Here the CDR3 DNA reads TGCAGCGCCAAGGTCCTCGACTCCTACGAGCAGTACTTC.

The chain has TRBV5-5 and TRBJ1-5, with D hard to call. This CDR3 region has 16 residues. Per the germline V gene, CDR1 is SGHKS and CDR2 is YYEKEE (reference sequence). Trimming removed 0 bases at V and 7 bases at J, with 17 bases between. CDR3 amino acids: CASSLVPTMGWQPQHF. The CDR3 region has the DNA TGTGCCAGCAGCTTGGTTCCGACTATGGGCTGGCAGCCCCAGCATTTT.

On this clonotype itself: A read error may account for a junction end that differs from germline. The V gene is TRBV5-6, the J gene TRBJ2-4; D gene unclear. This CDR3 has 12 amino acids. The V gene's germline CDR1 is SGHDT and CDR2 YYEEEE. The CDR3 nucleotides are TGTGCCAGCGGCTTGTTGGGCGGTGAGCAGTACTTC. Amino acids: CASGLLGGEQYF.

This clonotype was counted between two and nine times. V gene TRBV2 combines with J gene TRBJ2-3; 10 nucleotides line up with TRBD2. The CDR3 sequence is 17 residues long. Germline V gene lookup returns CDR1 SNHLY and CDR2 FYNNEI. With 0 bases clipped from V and 2 bases from J, the junction kept 5 bases outside the gene matches. This CDR3 reads CASSEARLAGVTDTQYF. The CDR3 region has the DNA TGTGCCAGCAGTGAAGCGCGGCTAGCGGGAGTCACAGATACGCAGTATTTT.

The sample holds a few counts of this clonotype. The J gene is TRBJ2-4, the V gene TRBV12-3 or TRBV12-4, with D unclear. Trimming stripped 4 bases from V and 0 bases from J, with 10 bases between. The CDR3 totals 15 residues. The CDR3 here is CASSYSDGAKNIQYF. The CDR3 bases are TGTGCCAGCAGTTACTCGGATGGAGCCAAAAACATTCAGTACTTC.

The rearrangement joins TRBV7-9 to TRBJ1-5, with a tentative D call TRBD1 (5 bases). Per germline, CDR1 SEHNR and CDR2 FQNEAQ (reference sequence). V lost 6 bases and J 2 bases, leaving 11 bases between the germline ends. This CDR3 has 14 amino acids. The CDR3, as DNA: TGTGCCAGCAGTCTCGACAGCCGCAATCAGCCCCAGCATTTT. It encodes CASSLDSRNQPQHF.

The chain is built from TRBV28 and TRBJ2-2; TRBD2 might be the D (7 bases). This CDR3 has 15 residues. Germline assignment: CDR1 MDHEN and CDR2 SYDVKM. Trimming left V 3 bases short and J 7 bases short, with 15 bases between. For the CDR3, the DNA is TGTGCCAGCAGTTTGAACGGGGGGCGTAGCGGGGAGCTGTTTTTT. This encodes CASSLNGGRSGELFF. The full variable domain, rest sourced from reference TRBV28 and TRBJ2-2, is DVKVTQSSRYLVKRTGEKVFLECVQDMDHENMFWYRQDPGLGLRLIYFSYDVKMKEKGDIPEGYSVSREKKERFSLILESASTNQTSMYLCASSLNGGRSGELFFGEGSRLTVL.

This clonotype was picked up a small number of times. The chain recombines TRBV20-1 with TRBJ1-5; TRBD1 matches 9 bases. V lost 3 bases to trimming and J lost 6 bases; unmatched junction nucleotides: 9. The CDR3 is 15 amino acids. Germline V lookup: CDR1 DFQATT, CDR2 SNEGSKA (reference sequence). CDR3 region: CSASLWGQGGQPQHF. The CDR3 nucleotides are TGCAGTGCTAGTCTTTGGGGACAGGGAGGTCAGCCCCAGCATTTT.

The chain employs TRBV11-2 and TRBJ2-1, with D possibly TRBD1 on 5 matching bases. Germline CDR1 and CDR2: SGHAT and FQNNGV. The CDR3 is made up of 14 amino acids. V was shortened by 5 bases and J by 4 bases, with 12 bases between the two germline ends. In DNA, the CDR3 is TGTGCCAGCAGCCAAAGTGGGGCATACAATGAGCAGTTCTTC. Translated, it gives CASSQSGAYNEQFF. The variable domain in full, completed from reference TRBV11-2 and TRBJ2-1, reads EAGVAQSPRYKIIEKRQSVAFWCNPISGHATLYWYQQILGQGPKLLIQFQNNGVVDDSQLPKDRFSAERLKGVDSTLKIQPAKLEDSAVYLCASSQSGAYNEQFFGPGTRLTVL.

There are a few counts of this clonotype. The chain couples TRBV5-1 to TRBJ2-7; 12 bases map to TRBD2. The V gene's germline CDR1 is SGHRS and CDR2 YFSETQ. V gave up 4 bases and J gave up 3 bases; unmatched junction bases: 11. This CDR3 spans 17 amino acids. CDR3 amino acids: CASSALTKGLAGYEQYF. CDR3 DNA: TGCGCCAGCAGCGCGTTGACTAAGGGACTAGCGGGCTACGAGCAGTACTTC.

This chain links TRBV20-1 with TRBJ2-3; D unclear. Trimming removed 6 bases at V and 0 bases at J, with 10 bases between. Germline V gene sequence: CDR1 DFQATT, CDR2 SNEGSKA (reference sequence). This CDR3 has 13 amino acids. CDR3 region: CSARTSSTDTQYF. The CDR3 bases are TGCAGTGCCCGTACATCTAGCACAGATACGCAGTATTTT.

The chain couples TRBV20-1 to TRBJ1-2; D remains ambiguous. The V gene's germline CDR1 is DFQATT and CDR2 SNEGSKA (reference sequence). Trimming pared 5 bases from V and 5 bases from J, leaving 12 bases between. This CDR3 has 12 residues. CDR3 in amino acids: CSAPGERYGYTF. In DNA, the CDR3 is TGCAGTGCTCCGGGAGAGCGGTATGGCTACACCTTC.

The gene calls are TRBV2 and TRBJ2-5; a weak D match, TRBD1 (6 bases). The closer fit of TRBJ2-7 to the DNA end suggests the J call may be wrong. CDR3 length: 14 amino acids. CDR1 is SNHLY and CDR2 is FYNNEI in the germline V gene. The CDR3 region has the DNA TGTGCCAGCAACCCGGGACACGGCACCTACGAGCAGTACTTC. Protein sequence: CASNPGHGTYEQYF.

Only a few counts were recorded for this clonotype. The gene calls are TRBV9 and TRBJ2-5, with D possibly called TRBD1 or TRBD2 (5 bases each). V was pared by 2 bases and J by 5 bases, with 19 bases between. CDR3 length: 16 amino acids. Germline V gives CDR1 SGDLS, CDR2 YYNGEE. The chain's CDR3 is CASSVGTEASRETQYF. Here the CDR3 DNA reads TGTGCCAGCAGCGTCGGGACGGAAGCCAGCCGGGAGACCCAGTACTTC. Variable domain in full (rest from reference TRBV9 and TRBJ2-5): DSGVTQTPKHLITATGQRVTLRCSPRSGDLSVYWYQQSLDQGLQFLIQYYNGEERAKGNILERFSAQQFPDLHSELNLSSLELGDSALYFCASSVGTEASRETQYFGPGTRLLVL.

This rearrangement joins TRBV20-1 to TRBJ2-7, with 7 positions matching TRBD1. The CDR3 has 14 residues. Trimming cost V 5 bases and J 2 bases; bases outside gene matches: 9. Germline V CDR1 and CDR2: DFQATT, SNEGSKA (reference sequence). CDR3 DNA sequence: TGCAGTGCTCTCCGGGACAGCTATACCTACGAGCAGTACTTC. Its translation is CSALRDSYTYEQYF.

The chain employs TRBV5-1 and TRBJ2-5, with a weak D call TRBD2 (6 bases). The CDR3 contains 14 residues. V lost 0 bases and J lost 11, with 17 bases in between. CDR1 is SGHRS, CDR2 YFSETQ, per germline. CDR3 sequence: CASSLEGLVREQYF. CDR3 nucleotides: TGCGCCAGCAGCTTGGAGGGTTTAGTCCGGGAGCAGTACTTC.

The CDR3 nucleotides read TGTGCCAGCAGGAGAGGGGACCACACAGATACGCAGTATTTT. Amino acids: CASRRGDHTDTQYF. The gene calls are TRBV12-3 or TRBV12-4 and TRBJ2-3; the D gene could be TRBD1 or TRBD2 (5 bases each). Deletions cut 6 bases from V and 2 bases from J, with 12 bases between. The CDR3 totals 14 residues.

This clonotype was observed a handful of times. This chain uses TRBV5-6 with TRBJ2-7; D is undetermined. Germline V CDR1 and CDR2: SGHDT, YYEEEE. The CDR3 spans 16 residues. Trimming removed 4 bases at V and 0 bases at J, with 17 bases between. The CDR3, as DNA: TGTGCCAGCAGCGAACTCCTTGGAGCGAGCTCCTACGAGCAGTACTTC. Translated, it gives CASSELLGASSYEQYF.

V gene TRBV29-1 combines with J gene TRBJ2-7; 10 bases line up with TRBD2. V was clipped by 4 bases and J by 4 bases; unmatched bases: 10. CDR3 length: 15 amino acids. CDR1 and CDR2 from the germline V gene are SQVTM and ANQGSEA. The DNA of the CDR3 is TGCAGCGTTGGGAAAGGTAGCGGGGGGATTTACGAGCAGTACTTC. Protein sequence: CSVGKGSGGIYEQYF.

This clonotype occurred a few times. The rearrangement uses TRBV20-1 and TRBJ2-1; 9 bases are shared with TRBD2. Germline CDR1 reads DFQATT; CDR2 reads SNEGSKA (reference sequence). J was trimmed by 8 bases and V by 3 bases; bases with no gene match: 8. The CDR3 length is 14 residues. CDR3 protein: CSASFSGRLHEQFF. The CDR3 DNA follows: TGCAGTGCTAGCTTCAGCGGGAGGTTACATGAGCAGTTCTTC.

Points on this clonotype: A much larger clonotype is one base distant, so this may be a read error. This chain connects TRBV5-1 to TRBJ2-1; possibly TRBD2 for D (5 bases). The DNA end favors TRBJ2-7, so the J call may be wrong. In germline, CDR1 is SGHRS, CDR2 YFSETQ. This CDR3 contains 16 residues. The chain's CDR3 is CASSLARPSSYNEQYF. For the CDR3, the DNA is TGCGCCAGCAGCTTAGCCAGACCTAGCTCCTACAATGAGCAGTACTTC.